The sequence of this TCR beta chain was determined in a study of shared clonotypes between healthy human individuals. Across the study: Plates per donor: three CD4 naive, three CD4 memory, two CD8 naive, one CD8 memory.

TCRdb's copy holds only in-frame clones and misses some; the assay was immunoSEQ multiplex PCR. This table holds 2 million to 2.5 million clones, 93% found once. The table lists this clone with a few counts. The sample was naive CD4+ T cells from PBMCs. The subset is: CD45RA+ positively selected. The receptor was isolated from a man younger than 30 in good health. Some clones in this sample may be carry-over from other donors' samples.

For the CDR3, the DNA is TGTGCCAGCAGCCAAGAAGGAGGGGCCAAAAACATTCAGTACTTC. This encodes CASSQEGGAKNIQYF. V gene TRBV4-2 combines with J gene TRBJ2-4; possibly TRBD2 for D (6 bases). The V end was cut by 0 bases, the J end by 1 base, with 7 bases between. Germline V gene data show CDR1 as LGHNA and CDR2 as YNFKEQ. The CDR3 is 15 amino acids.